The rows below give T cell receptor beta chains drawn from one sample of a study of blood T cell repertoires in COVID-19. The table came from immunoSEQ multiplex PCR; TCRdb's copy has only in-frame clones and leaves some out. Among some 180,000 clones listed, approximately 88% were seen once. Sequenced sample: peripheral blood. Every receptor here comes from a woman aged 40-49 years with COVID-19, enrolled during active disease. CDR3s include the opening cysteine and the closing phenylalanine or tryptophan. A D gene is named only where the DNA matches it firmly. The size of a clone is reported for some rows only, either as once, few or many, or as a class for expanded clones.

J gene | V gene | clone size | D gene | CDR3 DNA | CDR3 protein
TRBJ2-3 | TRBV29-1 | NA | NA | TGCAGCGTTCGGACAGATACAGATACGCAGTATTTT | CSVRTDTDTQYF
TRBJ1-6 | TRBV24-1 | NA | NA | TGTGCCACCAGCTTACCGAGTGTCCCCCTCCACTTT | CATSLPSVPLHF
TRBJ2-5 | TRBV5-1 | NA | NA | TGCGCCAGCAGCCAAATGGGCCTCGCTCAAGAGACCCAGTACTTC | CASSQMGLAQETQYF
TRBJ1-2 | TRBV7-3 | few | NA | TGTGCCAGCAGCTGGGGGCCTCAGGGTGGCTACACCTTC | CASSWGPQGGYTF
TRBJ1-1 | TRBV6-4 | NA | TRBD1 | TGTGCCAGCAGTATGGACAGGGGCACTGAAGCTTTCTTT | CASSMDRGTEAFF
TRBJ2-7 | TRBV4-2 | NA | TRBD2 | TGTGCCAGCAGCCAAGCCAGCGGGGGGACCTACGAGCAGTACTTC | CASSQASGGTYEQYF
TRBJ2-3 | TRBV25-1 | NA | NA | TGTGCCAGCAGTGAATATGACTTGGTCAGAGGGTATTTT | CASSEYDLVRGYF
TRBJ1-5 | TRBV19 | once | TRBD1 | TGTGCCAGTAGTATAGTAGACAGGGGGCAGCGCAATCAGCCCCAGCATTTT | CASSIVDRGQRNQPQHF
TRBJ1-2 | TRBV7-9 | NA | TRBD1 | TGTGCCAGCAGCAGGACAGGGGATGGCTACACCTTC | CASSRTGDGYTF
TRBJ2-1 | TRBV4-1 | NA | NA | TGCGCCAGCAGCCAAGTTAGGAGACACAATGAGCAGTTCTTC | CASSQVRRHNEQFF